The 28 T cell receptor beta chains given below trace back to one sample, sequenced in a study of human T cells and chemical hapten exposure. As for time point: patch test 1, 2 weeks after DPC sensitization. Sample treatment: therapeutic diphenylcyclopropenone sensitization with weekly scalp DPC. TCRdb re-analysed the RACE reads in MiXCR, keeping a single row per CDR3 protein. The sample yields roughly 380,000 distinct CDR3 sequences, more than 4.5% seen once. The sample was whole blood, taken in connection with sensitization to the hapten diphenylcyclopropenone (DPC). The receptors originated from a woman between 45 and 60 years old with alopecia areata. Some clones in this sample may be carry-over from other donors' samples.

This clonotype was seen only a few times. The rearrangement joins TRBV27 to TRBJ2-7; D remains unclear. This CDR3 spans 15 amino acids. V was trimmed by 2 bases and J by 0 bases, leaving 11 bases between them. Germline CDR1 and CDR2: MNHEY and SMNVEV (reference sequence). CDR3 bases: TGTGCCAGCAGTTTAACCCCAGTTAGCTCCTACGAGCAGTACTTC. This encodes CASSLTPVSSYEQYF.

A word on this clonotype: This could be a read error, since a much larger clone is one nucleotide away. The chain couples TRBV6-5 to TRBJ2-7, with TRBD1 matching 8 bases. The germline CDR1 and CDR2 sequences are MNHEY and SVGAGI. With V trimmed by 9 bases and J by 6 bases, 10 bases remained unmatched. The CDR3 runs 13 residues. The CDR3 is CARSWDRNREQYF. In nucleotides, the CDR3 is TGTGCCAGGAGCTGGGACAGGAATCGCGAGCAGTACTTC.

This clonotype was detected a few times. V gene TRBV29-1 combines with J gene TRBJ2-7; tentative D call: TRBD2 (6 bases). The CDR3 extends over 19 amino acids. CDR1 is SQVTM, CDR2 ANQGSEA, per germline. Trimming took off 0 bases at V and 0 bases at J, with 24 bases between the two ends. The chain's CDR3 is CSVEDERRGGESSSYEQYF. The CDR3 DNA is TGCAGCGTTGAAGATGAGAGGAGGGGCGGGGAATCTAGCTCCTACGAGCAGTACTTC.

This clonotype was picked up many times. CDR3 DNA sequence: TGTGCCAGCAGTTTAGTCAGAGGACAGGAGTACTTC. This sequence encodes CASSLVRGQEYF. The V call is TRBV27, the J call TRBJ2-7; 7 bases match TRBD1. The CDR3 has 12 amino acids. Per the germline V gene, CDR1 is MNHEY and CDR2 is SMNVEV (reference sequence). The V and J ends lost 2 bases and 11 bases, in that order; junction bases with no gene match: 6.

This clonotype occurred a few times. This chain uses TRBV4-2 with TRBJ2-3; D might be TRBD1 (5 bases). The germline V gene encodes CDR1 LGHNA and CDR2 YNFKEQ. Trimming left V 0 bases short and J 4 bases short, with 11 bases between. The CDR3 has 15 amino acids. The DNA for the CDR3 is TGTGCCAGCAGCCAAGAGGGGCTAGGGGCAGATACGCAGTATTTT. It codes for CASSQEGLGADTQYF.

The sample holds many counts of this clonotype. V is TRBV12-3 or TRBV12-4 and J is TRBJ2-3; 8 positions agree with TRBD1. V gave up 6 bases and J gave up 2 bases; unmatched junction bases: 7. This CDR3 has 15 residues. For the CDR3, the DNA is TGTGCCAGCAGCCCAGGACAGGGACACACAGATACGCAGTATTTT. Its protein product is CASSPGQGHTDTQYF.

This clonotype was observed at least ten times. The chain has TRBV20-1 and TRBJ1-2; 9 nucleotides match TRBD1. CDR1 is DFQATT, CDR2 SNEGSKA, per germline (reference sequence). The CDR3 loop spans 15 amino acids. The V segment lost 5 bases and the J segment 1 base; nucleotides outside the gene matches: 8. CDR3 sequence (DNA): TGCAGTGCTGGACCTGACAGGGGGAATAACTATGGCTACACCTTC. Translating it yields CSAGPDRGNNYGYTF.

The V and J genes are TRBV28 and TRBJ2-7; possibly TRBD2 for D (6 bases). The CDR3 covers 13 residues. Trimming removed 6 bases at V and 6 bases at J, with 15 bases between. CDR1 and CDR2 (germline): MDHEN, SYDVKM. In nucleotides, the CDR3 is TGTGCCAGCAGCGCGGAGGGCTATGGCGAGCAGTACTTC. As protein: CASSAEGYGEQYF.

This clonotype turned up a few times. Germline is not matched at one junction end, which may reflect a read error. The gene calls are TRBV7-9 and TRBJ1-1; D gene unclear. The CDR3 contains 13 residues. Looked up from germline, CDR1 is SEHNR and CDR2 is FQNEAQ (reference sequence). CDR3 region: CASSLGQIPEAFF. The CDR3 DNA follows: TGTGCCAGCAGCTTAGGGCAGATCCCTGAGGCTTTCTTT. Full variable domain (missing parts from reference TRBV7-9 and TRBJ1-1): DTGVSQNPRHKITKRGQNVTFRCDPISEHNRLYWYRQTLGQGPEFLTYFQNEAQLEKSRLLSDRFSAERPKGSFSTLEIQRTEQGDSAMYLCASSLGQIPEAFFGQGTRLTVV.

This clonotype was detected many times. The V and J genes are TRBV4-3 and TRBJ2-7; 12 nucleotides align to TRBD1. CDR1 LGHNA and CDR2 YSLEER come from the germline V gene. This CDR3 has 16 residues. The ends lost 4 bases at V and 7 bases at J; junction bases unmatched: 11. For the CDR3, the DNA is TGCGCCAGCAGCCGGAACCCGGGACAGGGGGCTGGAGAGCAGTACTTC. It yields the protein CASSRNPGQGAGEQYF.

Concerning this clonotype: Relative to the germline gene, one junction end is altered; a read error may explain this. Written as DNA, the CDR3 is TGCAGTGCTAGAGATCCGACAGCGAACAGTGAAGCTTTCTTT. It is translated as CSARDPTANSEAFF. The chain combines TRBV20-1 with TRBJ1-1; perhaps TRBD1 as D (5 bases). The CDR3 is made up of 14 amino acids. Germline V CDR1 and CDR2: DFQATT, SNEGSKA (reference sequence).

This clonotype was counted a few times. The chain joins TRBV7-2 to TRBJ2-1, with D possibly TRBD2 on 6 matching bases. The CDR3 has 17 residues. Between the trimmed V and J ends, which lost 1 base and 8 bases, there was a span of 21 bases. Germline CDR1 reads SGHTA; CDR2 reads FQGNSA. The CDR3 region is CASSLVSGRGDVHEQFF. The CDR3 DNA sequence: TGTGCCAGCAGCTTAGTATCTGGGCGGGGAGATGTCCATGAGCAGTTCTTC.

This clonotype was seen a few times. This chain connects TRBV12-3 or TRBV12-4 to TRBJ2-3, with 10 bases that match TRBD2. This CDR3 has 15 amino acids. V lost 6 bases and J lost 1; bases outside the gene matches: 4. The CDR3 region is CASRSLAGGTDTQYF. The CDR3 DNA reads as TGTGCCAGCAGGTCTCTAGCGGGAGGCACAGATACGCAGTATTTT.

This clonotype was recorded a few times. The CDR3 bases are TGCACCGCACGGAGTCCCGGAAACACCATATATTTT. It codes for CTARSPGNTIYF. This chain connects TRBV29-1 to TRBJ1-3, with D hard to call. The CDR3 totals 12 residues. CDR1 is SQVTM, CDR2 ANQGSEA, per germline.

This chain uses TRBV25-1 with TRBJ2-7; 10 bases agree with TRBD1. The germline V gene encodes CDR1 MGHDK and CDR2 SYGVNS. J gave up 4 bases and V 3 bases, and 6 bases lay outside the gene matches. The CDR3 extends over 15 amino acids. This CDR3 is CASSDPGQGRYEQYF. CDR3 DNA: TGTGCCAGCAGTGATCCGGGACAGGGGCGATACGAGCAGTACTTC.

The chain is built from TRBV29-1 and TRBJ1-2; 9 bases agree with TRBD1. The CDR3 is 13 amino acids. Germline CDR1 and CDR2: SQVTM and ANQGSEA. The V and J ends lost 7 bases and 5 bases, in that order; junction bases with no gene match: 8. Here the CDR3 reads CSAMTGGEYGYTF. In nucleotides, the CDR3 is TGCAGCGCCATGACAGGGGGTGAATATGGCTACACCTTC. Full variable domain (outside the CDR3, taken from reference TRBV29-1 and TRBJ1-2): SAVISQKPSRDICQRGTSLTIQCQVDSQVTMMFWYRQQPGQSLTLIATANQGSEATYESGFVIDKFPISRPNLTFSTLTVSNMSPEDSSIYLCSAMTGGEYGYTFGSGTRLTVV.

This clonotype came up a few times. The chain recombines TRBV5-6 with TRBJ1-5, with 9 positions matching TRBD1. Germline V gives CDR1 SGHDT, CDR2 YYEEEE. V dropped 7 bases and J dropped 7; count of bases not matched to a gene: 12. The CDR3 covers 15 residues. Here the CDR3 reads CASPLPGQGSQPQHF. In DNA, the CDR3 is TGTGCCAGCCCATTGCCGGGACAGGGTAGCCAGCCCCAGCATTTT.

To note about this clonotype: One end of the junction does not line up with germline, which may come from a read error. V is TRBV4-2 and J is TRBJ1-6, with 8 bases identical to TRBD1. The germline V gene encodes CDR1 LGHNA and CDR2 YNFKEQ. This CDR3 is built from 18 residues. The CDR3 region is CASSQDPQGARSDSSLHF. The CDR3 DNA is TGTGCCAGCAGCCAAGATCCCCAGGGGGCTCGGAGTGATTCATCCCTCCACTTT.

The chain combines TRBV7-2 with TRBJ2-2; D gene ambiguous. Trimming removed 1 base from V and 5 bases from J, with 8 bases in between. Looked up from germline, CDR1 is SGHTA and CDR2 is FQGNSA. This CDR3 region has 14 residues. The CDR3 region has the DNA TGTGCCAGCAGCTTAGAGGGTCTAACCGGGGAGCTGTTTTTT. Translation: CASSLEGLTGELFF. Drawing the rest from reference TRBV7-2 and TRBJ2-2, the complete variable domain is GAGVSQSPSNKVTEKGKDVELRCDPISGHTALYWYRQSLGQGLEFLIYFQGNSAPDKSGLPSDRFSAERTGGSVSTLTIQRTQQEDSAVYLCASSLEGLTGELFFGEGSRLTVL.

This clonotype was counted at least ten times. V is TRBV5-1 and J is TRBJ2-3; 14 nucleotides agree with TRBD2. The CDR3 consists of 17 residues. Germline V gene data show CDR1 as SGHRS and CDR2 as YFSETQ. V shed 3 bases, J shed 3 bases, and the junction held 6 bases outside the gene matches. The CDR3 region has the DNA TGCGCCAGCAGCTCCGGGACTAGCGGGAGTCCGACAGATACGCAGTATTTT. It encodes CASSSGTSGSPTDTQYF.

CDR3 sequence (DNA): TGTGCCAGCAGTTGGGATCGGCATAATGAAAAACTGTTTTTT. Translation gives CASSWDRHNEKLFF. The chain carries TRBV6-2 or TRBV6-3 and TRBJ1-4; D call uncertain. V lost 4 bases and J 4 bases, leaving 10 bases between the germline ends. The CDR3 spans 14 residues. CDR1 is MNHEY, CDR2 SVGEGT, per germline.

This clonotype has a handful of counts. The chain is built from TRBV24-1 and TRBJ2-3, with TRBD2 matching over 9 bases. The CDR3 sequence is 15 residues long. J gave up 5 bases and V 3 bases, and 5 bases lay outside the gene matches. Germline lookup yields CDR1 KGHDR and CDR2 SFDVKD. This CDR3 reads CATSDILAGEDTQYF. DNA of the CDR3: TGTGCCACCAGTGATATCTTAGCGGGGGAAGATACGCAGTATTTT.

This clonotype was seen at least ten times. The chain combines TRBV5-1 with TRBJ1-2, with D unclear. The V gene's germline CDR1 is SGHRS and CDR2 YFSETQ. The V end was cut by 1 base, the J end by 4 bases, with 8 bases between. The CDR3 runs 13 residues. CDR3 amino acids: CASSLQLRYGYTF. CDR3 nucleotides: TGCGCCAGCAGCTTGCAGCTACGCTATGGCTACACCTTC.

V usage is TRBV4-2 and J usage is TRBJ1-6; D might be TRBD1 (5 bases). Germline V CDR1 and CDR2: LGHNA, YNFKEQ. The CDR3 is made up of 15 amino acids. The V end was cut by 0 bases, the J end by 7 bases, with 10 bases between. Here the CDR3 reads CASSQEEGLNSPLHF. The CDR3, as DNA: TGTGCCAGCAGCCAAGAGGAGGGACTAAATTCACCCCTCCACTTT.

This clonotype has a count of ten or more. Here the CDR3 reads CASSVDNYNEQFF. The CDR3 nucleotides are TGTGCCAGCAGCGTCGACAACTACAATGAGCAGTTCTTC. The rearrangement uses TRBV11-3 and TRBJ2-1; D remains unclear. Germline V gene sequence: CDR1 SGHNT, CDR2 YENEEA. V lost 5 bases, J lost 3 bases, and 8 bases lay in between. This CDR3 is built from 13 residues. Variable domain in full (rest from reference TRBV11-3 and TRBJ2-1): EAGVVQSPRYKIIEKKQPVAFWCNPISGHNTLYWYLQNLGQGPELLIRYENEEAVDDSQLPKDRFSAERLKGVDSTLKIQPAELGDSAVYLCASSVDNYNEQFFGPGTRLTVL.

This clonotype was picked up many times. The chain has TRBV24-1 and TRBJ2-2; D may be TRBD1 (6 bases). Germline V CDR1 and CDR2: KGHDR, SFDVKD. The V end was cut by 9 bases, the J end by 4 bases, with 14 bases between. The CDR3 spans 14 residues. The CDR3 bases are TGTGCCACCCTCGGGACATCGCCCACCGGGGAGCTGTTTTTT. Amino acid sequence: CATLGTSPTGELFF.

This clonotype was counted ten times or more. The chain uses TRBV6-2 or TRBV6-3 and TRBJ2-4; D may be TRBD2 (5 bases). The CDR3 is made up of 14 amino acids. Trimming pared 2 bases from V and 6 bases from J, leaving 11 bases between. Germline V lookup: CDR1 MNHEY, CDR2 SVGEGT. CDR3 coding DNA: TGTGCCAGCAGTTACGCTCAACTAGGAAACATTCAGTACTTC. This codes for CASSYAQLGNIQYF.

This clonotype came up a few times. The J gene is TRBJ2-1, the V gene TRBV29-1, with 9 positions matching TRBD2. The CDR3 has 15 amino acids. V was pared by 5 bases and J by 6 bases, with 11 bases of the junction left unmatched. Germline CDR1 SQVTM, CDR2 ANQGSEA. CDR3 in amino acids: CSVLFSGRNFNEQFF. The CDR3 DNA follows: TGCAGCGTTCTGTTTAGCGGGAGAAATTTCAATGAGCAGTTCTTC.